Reported below is one T cell receptor beta chain. It lacks a known antigen. Within one base of it there is no much larger clone, and no base qualities were kept. Separate from the approximately 700-subject first cohort, the validation cohort of about 110 subjects was the group to which the donors belonged. The source of the sample is a study of cytomegalovirus exposure and HLA in healthy donors (dated by TCRdb to between 2016 and 2019). With regard to the full study: A later analysis indicated that the 95 to 150 validation repertoires were generated on the platform also employed for the 600 to 750 repertoires of the first cohort. The study aimed to test whether signatures of past pathogen exposure could be identified by cataloging public T cell receptors. A separate validation cohort of roughly 110 different subjects was used in addition to the roughly 620-subject first cohort. High-throughput TCR immunosequencing, statistical association of individual TCRs with disease status, and machine learning were combined to predict cytomegalovirus infection status.

The CDR3 goes from the cysteine to the phenylalanine over 14 residues. Only the CDR3 region is kept as DNA, spanning 42 bases read in frame from base 1. V is cut by 0 bases and J by 8 bases, and the space between the germline ends is 14 bases. CDR1 and CDR2 (SGHRS, YFSETQ) derive from the germline V gene. The paper's findings and limits, for the study overall: In vitro tests confirmed that a few of the cytomegalovirus-associated TCR beta chains recognize cytomegalovirus antigens. In a later analysis, TCRs clustered in the first cohort were found to also tend to co-occur in the roughly 110 validation repertoires, with around 94% of cluster scores above 0. According to the authors, the approach could potentially be generalized to other disease states and immunological phenotypes. The classifier was reported to diagnose cytomegalovirus status with high specificity and sensitivity in both the original and validation cohorts. In the study, some 160 TCR beta chains were listed as associated with cytomegalovirus. Across donors, most TCR sequences were observed very rarely, whereas some public TCRs were present in many individuals. All 120 or so repertoires were used to score co-occurrence in the validation cohort in a later analysis, because that analysis had no HLA typing for the cohort.

The library was generated by the immunoSEQ multiplex PCR assay. The original methods were these. A statistical classification framework was developed to diagnose cytomegalovirus status using the catalog of TCR beta chain sequences. TCRdb stores this immuneACCESS table with in-frame sequences only. Part of the clones is absent; in the studies checked, under half of the shortfall reflects unresolved V genes, and no reason is known for the rest. V, J and clone size reflect that table, while D and trimming were determined from the DNA. Present in this sample are about 73,000 clones, 85% to 95% of which were seen just once. The ten most abundant clones make up approximately 3.4% of the sample.

The sequenced material came from PBMCs. This receptor was taken from a man between 18 and 35 years old in good health and CMV-seronegative. The chain couples TRBV5-1 to TRBJ1-2, with TRBD1 as a weak D call on 5 bases. The CDR3 protein: CASSLAFAGQGYTF. The DNA reads as follows: TGCGCCAGCAGCTTGGCCTTTGCAGGGCAGGGCTACACCTTC.